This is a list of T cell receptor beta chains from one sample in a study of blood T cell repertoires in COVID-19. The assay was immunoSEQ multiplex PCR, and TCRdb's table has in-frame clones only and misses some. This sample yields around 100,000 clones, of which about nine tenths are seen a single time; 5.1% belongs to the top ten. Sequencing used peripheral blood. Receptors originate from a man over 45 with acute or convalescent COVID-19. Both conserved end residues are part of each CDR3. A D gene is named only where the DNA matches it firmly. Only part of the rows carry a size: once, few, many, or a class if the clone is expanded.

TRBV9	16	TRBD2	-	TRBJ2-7	TGTGCCAGCAGCCCCCCCGGGACTAGGTCTACCTACGAGCAGTACTTC	CASSPPGTRSTYEQYF
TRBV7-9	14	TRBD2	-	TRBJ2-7	TGTGCCAGCAGCTTAGACGGGAGGAGCTACGAGCAGTACTTC	CASSLDGRSYEQYF
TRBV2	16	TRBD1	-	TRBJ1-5	TGTGCCAGCAGCCACGGGAGGACAGGGTCGATTCAGCCCCAGCATTTT	CASSHGRTGSIQPQHF
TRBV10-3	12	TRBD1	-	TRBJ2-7	TGTGCCATTCGGGACAGGGAATACGAGCAGTACTTC	CAIRDREYEQYF
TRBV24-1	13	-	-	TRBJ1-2	TGTGCCACCAGTGATTGGCAGGGCGGCGGCTACACCTTC	CATSDWQGGGYTF
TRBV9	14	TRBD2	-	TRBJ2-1	TGTGCCAGCAGCGCCGGGACTAGTTACAATGAGCAGTTCTTC	CASSAGTSYNEQFF
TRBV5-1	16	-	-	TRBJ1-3	TGCGCCAGCAGCCGAGACAGGTCCTATAGTGGAAACACCATATATTTT	CASSRDRSYSGNTIYF
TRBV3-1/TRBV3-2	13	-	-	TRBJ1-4	TGTGCCAGCAGCCACGAAAATGGAGGGAGGGTGTTTTTT	CASSHENGGRVFF
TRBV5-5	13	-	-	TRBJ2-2	TGTGCCAGCAGCGCCCCACGGGGCGGGGAGCTGTTTTTT	CASSAPRGGELFF
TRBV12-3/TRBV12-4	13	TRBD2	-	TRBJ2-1	TGTGCCAGCAGTAGCGGGAGCTACAATGAGCAGTTCTTC	CASSSGSYNEQFF
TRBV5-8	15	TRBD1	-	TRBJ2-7	TGTGCCAGCAGCCCCGGGACAGGGATACTGGGCGAGCAGTACTTC	CASSPGTGILGEQYF
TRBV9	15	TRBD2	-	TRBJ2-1	TGTGCCAGCAGCGTAGATGGCGGGAGGGTAAATGAGCAGTTCTTC	CASSVDGGRVNEQFF
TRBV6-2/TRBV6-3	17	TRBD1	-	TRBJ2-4	TGTGCCAGCAGTCGCGGACAGGGGAACGGGGCCAAAAACATTCAGTACTTC	CASSRGQGNGAKNIQYF
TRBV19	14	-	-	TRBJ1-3	TGTGCCAGTAGCCGGGGGGGACGTGGAAACACCATATATTTT	CASSRGGRGNTIYF
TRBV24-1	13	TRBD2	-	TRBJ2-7	TGTGCCACCAGAGCGGGACTCTCCTACGAGCAGTACTTC	CATRAGLSYEQYF
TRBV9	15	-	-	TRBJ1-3	TGTGCCAGCAGCGTTAGGGGGTCCTCTGGAAACACCATATATTTT	CASSVRGSSGNTIYF
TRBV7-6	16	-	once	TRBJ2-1	TGTGCCAGCAGCTCCTCCCGGGTAGGCTCCTACAATGAGCAGTTCTTC	CASSSSRVGSYNEQFF
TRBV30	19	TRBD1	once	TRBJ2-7	TGTGCCTGGAGTCTACCTTATTATTCCGGGACAGGGGGAATCAACGAGCAGTACTTC	CAWSLPYYSGTGGINEQYF
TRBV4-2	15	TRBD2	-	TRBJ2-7	TGTGCCAGCACCAGAAGTCCGGGGGGATCCTACGAGCAGTACTTC	CASTRSPGGSYEQYF
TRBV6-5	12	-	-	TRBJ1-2	TGTGCCAGCACCTCCCGGGACTATGGCTACACCTTC	CASTSRDYGYTF
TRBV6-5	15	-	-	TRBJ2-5	TGTGCCAGCAGCACCGGGACTACGGGGGGCGAGACCCAGTACTTC	CASSTGTTGGETQYF
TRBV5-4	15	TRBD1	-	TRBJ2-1	TGTGCCAGCAGCTTGCGGGACAGGGTCGACAATGAGCAGTTCTTC	CASSLRDRVDNEQFF